Listed here are 25 T cell receptor beta chains from one sample, sequenced in a study of beta chain features in type 1 diabetes. Whole-study results and caveats: TCRB CDR3s from Type 1 diabetes patients were moderately but significantly shorter in all four CD4+ subsets.

Every bit of the isolated RNA underwent reverse transcription, so sequencing read expressed TCRB transcripts. TCRdb's copy holds only in-frame clones and misses some; the assay was immunoSEQ multiplex PCR. Among approximately 280,000 clones listed, over 12% were seen once. These receptors are not linked to any known antigen. Material for sequencing was naive CD4+ T cells from blood. These receptors originate from a man aged 18 to 29 with type 1 diabetes.

This clone turned up a few times. The V and J genes are TRBV18 and TRBJ2-5; tentative D call: TRBD2 (6 bases). Germline-derived CDR1 and CDR2 are KGHSH and LQKENI. The CDR3 runs to 13 residues. Between the trimmed V and J ends, which lost 3 bases and 4 bases, there was a span of 9 bases. In DNA, the CDR3 is TGTGCCAGCTCACCGGGACTTCGAGAGACCCAGTACTTC. This gives the protein CASSPGLRETQYF.

This clone occurred a few times. The chain has TRBV6-5 and TRBJ2-3; 8 positions agree with TRBD1. The CDR3 consists of 15 residues. V dropped 7 bases and J dropped 4; count of bases not matched to a gene: 10. Per the germline V gene, CDR1 is MNHEY and CDR2 is SVGAGI. The CDR3 protein is CASTMVAGGADTQYF. CDR3 coding DNA: TGTGCCAGCACGATGGTCGCAGGGGGCGCAGATACGCAGTATTTT.

The V gene is TRBV30, the J gene TRBJ2-7; a possible D gene is TRBD2 (7 bases). The V end lost 0 bases, the J end lost 4 bases, and 16 bases lay between the germline ends. The germline CDR1 and CDR2 sequences are GTSNPN and SVGIG (reference sequence). This CDR3 has 15 residues. CDR3 DNA: TGTGCCTGGAGTGTACCCGGGGGGCGAGGTTACGAGCAGTACTTC. This sequence encodes CAWSVPGGRGYEQYF.

The chain has TRBV7-2 and TRBJ2-5; tentative D call: TRBD2 (7 bases). This CDR3 comprises 12 residues. Germline V lookup: CDR1 SGHTA, CDR2 FQGNSA. Trimming left V 8 bases short and J 5 bases short, with 12 bases between. The CDR3 DNA follows: TGTGCCAGCGCGGGGGCGGGGGAGACCCAGTACTTC. Residues: CASAGAGETQYF. The entire variable domain, with the rest obtained from reference TRBV7-2 and TRBJ2-5, is as follows: GAGVSQSPSNKVTEKGKDVELRCDPISGHTALYWYRQSLGQGLEFLIYFQGNSAPDKSGLPSDRFSAERTGGSVSTLTIQRTQQEDSAVYLCASAGAGETQYFGPGTRLLVL.

The V and J genes are TRBV19 and TRBJ2-1; 8 positions match TRBD2. The length of the CDR3 is 14 residues. Trimming at V came to 10 bases and at J to 6 bases, leaving 11 bases not matched to a gene. The germline CDR1 and CDR2 sequences are LNHDA and SQIVND (reference sequence). CDR3 sequence (DNA): TGTGCCACCGGACGGTCTAGCGGGCCCAATGAGCAGTTCTTC. This sequence encodes CATGRSSGPNEQFF.

This clone was observed a few times. V is TRBV19 and J is TRBJ2-1, with 10 bases fitting TRBD2. V dropped 4 bases and J dropped 9; count of bases not matched to a gene: 6. This CDR3 spans 14 amino acids. Germline CDR1 reads LNHDA; CDR2 reads SQIVND (reference sequence). The DNA of the CDR3 is TGTGCCAGTAGTAACCTAGCGGGAGCCCTTGAGCAGTTCTTC. It yields the protein CASSNLAGALEQFF.

J is TRBJ2-7 and V is TRBV19; 11 nucleotides match TRBD2. The germline CDR1 and CDR2 sequences are LNHDA and SQIVND (reference sequence). This CDR3 has 15 amino acids. The V gene end was trimmed by 3 bases and the J gene end by 4 bases; junction bases not matched to a gene: 5. CDR3 protein: CASSMGLAVMYEQYF. Written as DNA, the CDR3 is TGTGCCAGTAGTATGGGACTAGCGGTAATGTACGAGCAGTACTTC.

This clone was counted between two and nine times. This chain links TRBV7-9 with TRBJ2-7; TRBD2 is a possible D gene (6 bases). The CDR3 length is 15 residues. The germline CDR1 and CDR2 sequences are SEHNR and FQNEAQ (reference sequence). Trimming took 5 bases from V and 3 from J, leaving 17 bases between them. This CDR3 reads CASSPGGQGGYEQYF. In DNA, the CDR3 is TGTGCCAGCAGCCCAGGCGGGCAGGGAGGCTACGAGCAGTACTTC.

This chain uses TRBV28 with TRBJ2-3, with 7 bases matching TRBD2. The junction had 5 bases not matched to a gene; V was cut back by 8 bases and J by 0 bases. The CDR3 is 14 residues long. Per the germline V gene, CDR1 is MDHEN and CDR2 is SYDVKM. The CDR3: CASGTGGSTDTQYF. The CDR3 coding sequence is TGTGCCAGCGGGACGGGAGGAAGCACAGATACGCAGTATTTT.

This clone turned up a few times. V usage is TRBV7-9 and J usage is TRBJ2-7; 8 bases are a match to TRBD2. V was clipped by 0 bases and J by 3 bases; unmatched bases: 7. Germline V lookup: CDR1 SEHNR, CDR2 FQNEAQ (reference sequence). The CDR3 sequence is 16 residues long. The CDR3 DNA follows: TGTGCCAGCAGCTTAGCGGAGCGGGAGTTAATCTACGAGCAGTACTTC. Protein: CASSLAERELIYEQYF.

The genes are TRBV30 and TRBJ2-3, with TRBD1 identical over 10 bases. Germline V gene sequence: CDR1 GTSNPN, CDR2 SVGIG (reference sequence). The CDR3 has 15 amino acids. The ends lost 1 base at V and 2 bases at J; junction bases unmatched: 3. In DNA, the CDR3 is TGTGCCTGGAGTGGGACAGGGGGATACACAGATACGCAGTATTTT. Amino acid sequence: CAWSGTGGYTDTQYF. Full variable domain (rest looked up from reference TRBV30 and TRBJ2-3): SQTIHQWPATLVQPVGSPLSLECTVEGTSNPNLYWYRQAAGRGLQLLFYSVGIGQISSEVPQNLSASRPQDRQFILSSKKLLLSDSGFYLCAWSGTGGYTDTQYFGPGTRLTVL.

This clone was counted between two and nine times. The rearrangement links TRBV18 to TRBJ1-1; D uncertain. V lost 1 base, J lost 2 bases, and 8 bases lay in between. There are 14 residues in the CDR3. Germline CDR1 KGHSH, CDR2 LQKENI. DNA of the CDR3: TGTGCCAGCTCACCACGGACGGGAAACACTGAAGCTTTCTTT. Translated, it gives CASSPRTGNTEAFF.

This clone was seen a handful of times. The genes are TRBV7-9 and TRBJ2-7; 12 bases agree with TRBD1. The V and J ends lost 5 bases and 6 bases, in that order; junction bases with no gene match: 5. The CDR3 contains 14 residues. Looked up from germline, CDR1 is SEHNR and CDR2 is FQNEAQ (reference sequence). CDR3 amino acids: CASSPGQGAGEQYF. CDR3 DNA sequence: TGTGCCAGCAGCCCGGGACAGGGGGCAGGCGAGCAGTACTTC.

V gene TRBV7-8 combines with J gene TRBJ2-5; 9 positions agree with TRBD1. Germline CDR1 and CDR2: SGHVS and FQNEAQ. The CDR3 is made up of 15 amino acids. V gave up 1 base and J gave up 11 bases; unmatched junction bases: 11. CDR3 DNA sequence: TGTGCCAGCAGCTTAGTCCGGACAGGGGCTGGTGAGCAGTACTTC. Translating it yields CASSLVRTGAGEQYF. Filled out from reference TRBV7-8 and TRBJ2-5, the complete variable domain reads GAGVSQSPRYKVAKRGQDVALRCDPISGHVSLFWYQQALGQGPEFLTYFQNEAQLDKSGLPSDRFFAERPEGSVSTLKIQRTQQEDSAVYLCASSLVRTGAGEQYFGPGTRLLVL.

The chain recombines TRBV4-3 with TRBJ1-6; D uncertain. Germline V gene data show CDR1 as LGHNA and CDR2 as YSLEER. CDR3 length: 15 amino acids. Trimming stripped 3 bases from V and 1 base from J, with 7 bases between. CDR3 sequence reads: CASSQHGSYNSPLHF. For the CDR3, the DNA is TGCGCCAGCAGCCAGCACGGGTCCTATAATTCACCCCTCCACTTT.

This clone has just a few counts. The genes are TRBV4-1 and TRBJ2-1; TRBD2 might be the D (5 bases). Germline V gene lookup returns CDR1 MGHRA and CDR2 YSYEKL. The CDR3 has 16 residues. V was shortened by 0 bases and J by 9 bases, with 18 bases between the two germline ends. The CDR3 bases are TGCGCCAGCAGCCAAGACCGGGGTAGCAGATCCCGTGAGCAGTTCTTC. It codes for CASSQDRGSRSREQFF.

This clone came up a few times. The chain employs TRBV7-9 and TRBJ2-5; no firm D call. This CDR3 comprises 17 residues. Germline assignment: CDR1 SEHNR and CDR2 FQNEAQ (reference sequence). V was cut by 1 base and J by 5 bases, with 20 bases left in between. The CDR3 sequence: CASSLGSASSLFETQYF. The CDR3 nucleotides are TGTGCCAGCAGCTTAGGGTCCGCTTCGAGTCTTTTTGAGACCCAGTACTTC.

V gene TRBV7-9 combines with J gene TRBJ2-7; maybe TRBD1 (6 bases). The V gene's germline CDR1 is SEHNR and CDR2 FQNEAQ (reference sequence). Trimming shortened V by 2 bases and J by 2 bases, and 13 bases separated the two germline ends. This CDR3 is 15 amino acids long. Here the CDR3 DNA reads TGTGCCAGCAGCTTAACCCGGGACACGCCCTACGAGCAGTACTTC. This encodes CASSLTRDTPYEQYF.

This clone was seen a handful of times. This chain links TRBV4-3 with TRBJ2-7, with D possibly TRBD2 on 7 matching bases. The CDR3 contains 15 residues. V was trimmed by 4 bases and J by 3 bases, leaving 16 bases between them. Germline assignment: CDR1 LGHNA and CDR2 YSLEER. CDR3: CASSLSLGGRYEQYF. The CDR3 DNA follows: TGCGCCAGCAGCCTATCCCTCGGGGGGCGCTACGAGCAGTACTTC.

The chain joins TRBV6-5 to TRBJ2-5, with D maybe TRBD2 (6 bases). CDR1 is MNHEY, CDR2 SVGAGI, per germline. V gave up 1 base and J gave up 4 bases, with 13 bases separating them. The CDR3 spans 15 residues. The CDR3 loop reads CASSYFWGEGETQYF. CDR3 nucleotides: TGTGCCAGCAGTTACTTCTGGGGGGAAGGAGAGACCCAGTACTTC.

A few counts support this clone. The chain uses TRBV28 and TRBJ2-1, with a tentative D call TRBD2 (5 bases). This CDR3 is 15 amino acids long. Germline V gives CDR1 MDHEN, CDR2 SYDVKM. V lost 7 bases and J lost 2, with 15 bases in between. CDR3 nucleotide sequence: TGTGCCAGCACTTCGGGTGACGGGGCCTACAATGAGCAGTTCTTC. This encodes CASTSGDGAYNEQFF.

This clone was observed a handful of times. The CDR3 DNA sequence: TGTGCCAGCAGCCGGACTAGCGGGAGGAGGGAGTTCTTC. Encoded protein: CASSRTSGRREFF. The V call is TRBV5-6, the J call TRBJ2-1; TRBD2 matches at 14 bases. With V trimmed by 4 bases and J by 14 bases, 5 bases remained unmatched. CDR1 SGHDT and CDR2 YYEEEE come from the germline V gene. CDR3 length: 13 residues.

The J gene is TRBJ2-7, the V gene TRBV15, with TRBD1 matching over 8 bases. The CDR3 runs to 14 residues. In germline, CDR1 is LNHNV, CDR2 YYDKDF (reference sequence). Trimming at V came to 1 base and at J to 3 bases, leaving 2 bases not matched to a gene. Here the CDR3 reads CATSRAGQVYEQYF. In DNA, the CDR3 is TGTGCCACCAGCAGAGCGGGACAGGTCTACGAGCAGTACTTC.

J is TRBJ1-1 and V is TRBV28; 7 bases map to TRBD1. The CDR3 spans 13 residues. V dropped 4 bases and J dropped 6; count of bases not matched to a gene: 5. CDR1 is MDHEN, CDR2 SYDVKM, per germline. The CDR3 region has the DNA TGTGCCAGCAGTTCGACAGGGAATGCTGAAGCTTTCTTT. Translated, it gives CASSSTGNAEAFF.

The gene calls are TRBV7-9 and TRBJ2-5; a weak D match, TRBD2 (5 bases). Trimming removed 3 bases at V and 0 bases at J, with 11 bases between. The CDR3 covers 15 residues. Per germline, CDR1 SEHNR and CDR2 FQNEAQ (reference sequence). The CDR3 DNA reads as TGTGCCAGCAGCTTTGGGCTAGCAGACCAAGAGACCCAGTACTTC. Translation gives CASSFGLADQETQYF.